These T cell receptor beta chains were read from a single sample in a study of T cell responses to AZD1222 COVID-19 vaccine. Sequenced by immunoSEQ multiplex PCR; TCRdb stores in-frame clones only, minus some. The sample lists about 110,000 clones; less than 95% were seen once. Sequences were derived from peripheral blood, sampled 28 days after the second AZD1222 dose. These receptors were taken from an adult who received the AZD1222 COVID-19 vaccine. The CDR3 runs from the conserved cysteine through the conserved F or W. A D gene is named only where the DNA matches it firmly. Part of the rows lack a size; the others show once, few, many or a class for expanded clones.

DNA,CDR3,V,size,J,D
TGCGCCAGCAGCCAAGAAGGGCAGGGGGTAACCTATAATTCACCCCTCCACTTT,CASSQEGQGVTYNSPLHF,TRBV4-1,.,TRBJ1-6,TRBD1
TGCGCCAGCAGCGGGGGGCCTAAGGACCCACAAGAGACCCAGTACTTC,CASSGGPKDPQETQYF,TRBV4-1,few,TRBJ2-5,.
TGCGCCAGTAAGCCCTTTTATGAGCCCACAGATACGCAGTATTTT,CASKPFYEPTDTQYF,TRBV5-1,.,TRBJ2-3,.
TGTGCCAGCAGTTTCTGGCGGACGCTTACCAATTCACCCCTCCACTTT,CASSFWRTLTNSPLHF,TRBV27,.,TRBJ1-6,.
TGTGCCAGCAGCGTAGGGGGGGCCGTCTTCTACGAGCAGTACTTC,CASSVGGAVFYEQYF,TRBV9,.,TRBJ2-7,.
TGTGCCAGCAGCCTCAACGAAGGAAACACTAATGAAAAACTGTTTTTT,CASSLNEGNTNEKLFF,TRBV7-8,.,TRBJ1-4,.
TGTGCCAGCAGCCAAGATGGCGGGGGGGCAGGAGATACGCAGTATTTT,CASSQDGGGAGDTQYF,TRBV3-1/TRBV3-2,.,TRBJ2-3,TRBD2
TGTGCCAGCAGTTACCCAGGGGACGCCTCCTACGAGCAGTACTTC,CASSYPGDASYEQYF,TRBV6-2/TRBV6-3,once,TRBJ2-7,.
TGTGCCAGCAGCTTACCGGGCGGGGGGGCTGTCTTCGGAACAGATACGCAGTATTTT,CASSLPGGGAVFGTDTQYF,TRBV13,.,TRBJ2-3,TRBD2
TGTGCCAGCAGCTTAGCGCTCATGGAATCAGAAGCTTTCTTT,CASSLALMESEAFF,TRBV7-2,.,TRBJ1-1,.
TGCGCCAGCAGCTCGGGGACAGGGGGAATTGGCTACACCTTC,CASSSGTGGIGYTF,TRBV5-1,once,TRBJ1-2,TRBD1
TGCGCCAGCAAGGTGGGCCAGACGAACACCGGGGAGCTGTTTTTT,CASKVGQTNTGELFF,TRBV5-1,.,TRBJ2-2,.
TGTGCCAGCAGAGGCGGGACAGGTGGCAATCAGCCCCAGCATTTT,CASRGGTGGNQPQHF,TRBV6-5,.,TRBJ1-5,TRBD1
TGTGCCAGCAGCGTAGGGGTGCCCAGGGGGATTCGTGGCTACACCTTC,CASSVGVPRGIRGYTF,TRBV9,once,TRBJ1-2,TRBD1
TGTGCCAGTAGTATCAGGGTTGGGGCCAACGTCCTGACTTTC,CASSIRVGANVLTF,TRBV19,once,TRBJ2-6,.
TGTGCCAGTAGTACCAGGGTTCTGCCCTCCTACGAGCAGTACTTC,CASSTRVLPSYEQYF,TRBV19,.,TRBJ2-7,.
TGTGCCAGCAGTTTGAGCAGGGGCACAGATACGCAGTATTTT,CASSLSRGTDTQYF,TRBV7-3,.,TRBJ2-3,.
TGTGCCAGCAGTTACGGGACAGATGAAAAACTGTTTTTT,CASSYGTDEKLFF,TRBV6-5,.,TRBJ1-4,TRBD1
TGTGCCAGCGCCACGGGCTCTGGGGCCAACGTCCTGACTTTC,CASATGSGANVLTF,TRBV19,.,TRBJ2-6,.
TGTGCCAGCTCACCTACGGCAGGGGAACAGCCCCAGCATTTT,CASSPTAGEQPQHF,TRBV18,.,TRBJ1-5,.
TGCGCCAGCAGCCAAGCACAATTGGAACAGGGCCGTTCACCCCTCCACTTT,CASSQAQLEQGRSPLHF,TRBV4-1,.,TRBJ1-6,.
TGCGCCAGCAGACTAGCGGGGTGGCGGGATACGCAGTATTTT,CASRLAGWRDTQYF,TRBV10-2,.,TRBJ2-3,TRBD2
TGTGCCACCAGCAGAGATGGACGCACCGGGGAGCTGTTTTTT,CATSRDGRTGELFF,TRBV15,.,TRBJ2-2,.
TGTGCCAGCAGCCTCTTTCAAGAGACCCAGTACTTC,CASSLFQETQYF,TRBV7-6,.,TRBJ2-5,.
TGTGCCAGCAGCCCCGTCGACAGGGACGGTGAGCAGTTCTTC,CASSPVDRDGEQFF,TRBV6-2/TRBV6-3,.,TRBJ2-1,TRBD1
TGTGCCAGCAGCTTAGGGGATACCGGGGAGCTGTTTTTT,CASSLGDTGELFF,TRBV25-1,.,TRBJ2-2,.
TGTGCCAGCACCATTTCACAGAACACTGAAGCTTTCTTT,CASTISQNTEAFF,TRBV6-5,.,TRBJ1-1,.
TGTGCCAGCAGCTTAGAGGTAGCGGGGGGGCACGCAGATACGCAGTATTTT,CASSLEVAGGHADTQYF,TRBV7-6,.,TRBJ2-3,TRBD2
TGTGCCAGCAGTTACGAGAGGCGGGGGGAGCTGTTTTTT,CASSYERRGELFF,TRBV6-5,.,TRBJ2-2,.
TGTGCCAGCCCCTCGGGACGGGACACTGAAGCTTTCTTT,CASPSGRDTEAFF,TRBV27,.,TRBJ1-1,.
TGTGCCAGCAGCTCCGGACCGAACACCGGGGAGCTGTTTTTT,CASSSGPNTGELFF,TRBV7-8,.,TRBJ2-2,.
TGTGCCAGCAGCTTACAGGGATCGAACACCGGGGAGCTGTTTTTT,CASSLQGSNTGELFF,TRBV7-2,.,TRBJ2-2,.
TGTGCCAGCAGCCACGCAGGGGTTAAGCAGCCCCAGCATTTT,CASSHAGVKQPQHF,TRBV7-2,.,TRBJ1-5,.
TGTGCCAGCAGCCAAGTCTACAATGAGCAGTTCTTC,CASSQVYNEQFF,TRBV14,.,TRBJ2-1,.
TGCAGCGTCGCTCAGACTAGCGGGGTCCAAGAGACCCAGTACTTC,CSVAQTSGVQETQYF,TRBV29-1,.,TRBJ2-5,TRBD2
TGTGCCAGCTCACCTGGGACAGAAGAAGAGACCCAGTACTTC,CASSPGTEEETQYF,TRBV18,.,TRBJ2-5,TRBD1
TGTGCCAGCAGCCGTGGGTTTGATGTGGAGACCCAGTACTTC,CASSRGFDVETQYF,TRBV7-9,.,TRBJ2-5,.
TGCAGCGTTGAAGCAGAGGGCAGAGTCTACACCTTC,CSVEAEGRVYTF,TRBV29-1,.,TRBJ1-2,.
TGTGCCACCCTGGACAGACAGAAGACTTACAATGAGCAGTTCTTC,CATLDRQKTYNEQFF,TRBV27,.,TRBJ2-1,.
TGCAGCGGGAATCAGGGTATCCAAGAGACCCAGTACTTC,CSGNQGIQETQYF,TRBV29-1,.,TRBJ2-5,.
TGTGCCAGCAGCTTAGTCGGCCCGGGCAATCAGCCCCAGCATTTT,CASSLVGPGNQPQHF,TRBV7-2,.,TRBJ1-5,.
TGTGCCAGCAGTGACAGGGGTCACCTCTCCTACGAGCAGTACTTC,CASSDRGHLSYEQYF,TRBV6-1,.,TRBJ2-7,.
TGTGCCAGTAGTTCGGCAGGAAAAAACATTCAGTACTTC,CASSSAGKNIQYF,TRBV19,.,TRBJ2-4,.
TGCGCCAGCAGCCCGGGCCAGGCGGGAGATACGCAGTATTTT,CASSPGQAGDTQYF,TRBV5-1,.,TRBJ2-3,.
TGCGCCAGCAGCCACCACACTAGGACCGGCTCTGGAAACACCATATATTTT,CASSHHTRTGSGNTIYF,TRBV4-1,.,TRBJ1-3,.